One and the same sample provided the 5 T cell receptor beta chains below, sequenced in a study of blood T cell repertoires in COVID-19. Only in-frame clones appear in the TCRdb table, and some are missing; sequencing was by immunoSEQ multiplex PCR. This table has about 290,000 clones, around 90% appearing once. The specimen sequenced was PBMCs or T cells enriched from blood (not recorded which). Receptors were obtained from a woman between 35 and 50 years old who had recovered from COVID-19.

This rearrangement joins TRBV13 to TRBJ1-5; no clear D. CDR1 is PRHDT, CDR2 FYEKMQ, per germline (reference sequence). This CDR3 is built from 12 residues. V lost 3 bases and J lost 6, with 6 bases in between. The CDR3 region is CASSFSGQPQHF. The CDR3 DNA follows: TGTGCCAGCAGCTTTTCGGGTCAGCCCCAGCATTTT.

This rearrangement joins TRBV5-6 to TRBJ1-4; D is perhaps TRBD1 (5 bases). V was pared by 3 bases and J by 4 bases, with 25 bases between. The CDR3 loop spans 19 amino acids. Germline loops: CDR1 SGHDT, CDR2 YYEEEE. Here the CDR3 DNA reads TGTGCCAGCAGCTGGGGAGGGGAGCCGGACGGCCTATTTAATGAAAAACTGTTTTTT. Protein product: CASSWGGEPDGLFNEKLFF.

About this clone: Other DNA sequences from this sample encode an identical CDR3 as well. J is TRBJ2-7 and V is TRBV5-4; the D gene is possibly TRBD1 (5 bases). The CDR3 contains 12 residues. Germline V lookup: CDR1 SGHNT, CDR2 YYREEE (reference sequence). The germline V and J ends were trimmed by 5 bases and 7 bases, with 13 bases remaining between them. The CDR3 here is CASRQGVGEQYF. The CDR3 DNA reads as TGTGCCAGCAGACAAGGGGTCGGGGAGCAGTACTTC.

V and J are TRBV18 and TRBJ2-1; the match to TRBD2 covers 9 bases. The CDR3 runs to 14 residues. Germline values: CDR1 KGHSH, CDR2 LQKENI. The V and J ends lost 2 bases and 9 bases, in that order; junction bases with no gene match: 5. The CDR3 spells CASSPVAGVGEQFF. CDR3 DNA sequence: TGTGCCAGCTCACCAGTAGCGGGAGTCGGTGAGCAGTTCTTC. Using reference TRBV18 and TRBJ2-1 for the parts outside the CDR3, the full variable domain is NAGVMQNPRHLVRRRGQEARLRCSPMKGHSHVYWYRQLPEEGLKFMVYLQKENIIDESGMPKERFSAEFPKEGPSILRIQQVVRGDSAAYFCASSPVAGVGEQFFGPGTRLTVL.

This clone came up a few times. The chain links TRBV19 to TRBJ1-3, with a weak D call TRBD1 (5 bases). V dropped 3 bases and J dropped 0 bases, with 15 bases sitting between them. The CDR3 has 17 amino acids. The germline V gene encodes CDR1 LNHDA and CDR2 SQIVND (reference sequence). CDR3 sequence reads: CASSIRSGYPSGNTIYF. The CDR3 DNA follows: TGTGCCAGTAGTATTAGGTCAGGGTATCCCTCTGGAAACACCATATATTTT. Full variable domain (remainder filled in from reference TRBV19 and TRBJ1-3): DGGITQSPKYLFRKEGQNVTLSCEQNLNHDAMYWYRQDPGQGLRLIYYSQIVNDFQKGDIAEGYSVSREKKESFPLTVTSAQKNPTAFYLCASSIRSGYPSGNTIYFGEGSWLTVV.